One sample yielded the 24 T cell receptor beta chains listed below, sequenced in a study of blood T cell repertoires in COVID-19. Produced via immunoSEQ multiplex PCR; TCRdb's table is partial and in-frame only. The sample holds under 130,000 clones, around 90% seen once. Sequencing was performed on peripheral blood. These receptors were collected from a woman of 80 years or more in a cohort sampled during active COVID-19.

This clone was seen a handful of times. This CDR3 reads CASSLLRDITYEQYF. The CDR3 DNA follows: TGTGCCAGCAGCTTACTTCGGGACATTACCTACGAGCAGTACTTC. V is TRBV7-9 and J is TRBJ2-7, with D possibly being TRBD1 (6 bases). CDR3 length: 15 amino acids. V lost 2 bases and J 2 bases, leaving 13 bases between the germline ends. The germline V gene encodes CDR1 SEHNR and CDR2 FQNEAQ (reference sequence).

CDR3 sequence: CASSPGIADSYEQYF. The CDR3 region has the DNA TGTGCCAGCAGCCCGGGGATAGCGGACTCCTACGAGCAGTACTTC. This chain links TRBV3-1 (or the pseudogene TRBV3-2) with TRBJ2-7, with D possibly matching TRBD2 (6 bases). The CDR3 totals 15 residues. V lost 4 bases and J lost 0, with 13 bases in between. Per the germline V gene, CDR1 is LGHDT and CDR2 is YNNKEL (reference sequence).

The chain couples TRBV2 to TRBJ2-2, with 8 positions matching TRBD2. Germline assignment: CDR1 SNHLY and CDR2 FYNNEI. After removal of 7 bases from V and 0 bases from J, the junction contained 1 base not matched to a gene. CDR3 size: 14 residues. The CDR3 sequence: CASTGLANTGELFF. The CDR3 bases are TGTGCCAGCACGGGACTAGCGAACACCGGGGAGCTGTTTTTT.

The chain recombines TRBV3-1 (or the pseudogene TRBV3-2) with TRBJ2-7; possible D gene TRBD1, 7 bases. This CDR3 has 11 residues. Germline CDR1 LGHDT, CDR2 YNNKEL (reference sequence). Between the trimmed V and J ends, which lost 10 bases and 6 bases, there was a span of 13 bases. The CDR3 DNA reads TGTGCCACGCAGGGGGGTAGCGAGCAGTACTTC. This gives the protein CATQGGSEQYF.

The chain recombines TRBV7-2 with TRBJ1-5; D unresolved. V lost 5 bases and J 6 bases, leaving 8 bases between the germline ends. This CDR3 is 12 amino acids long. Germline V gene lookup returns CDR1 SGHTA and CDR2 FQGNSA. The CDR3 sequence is CASSPGIQPQHF. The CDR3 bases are TGTGCCAGCAGCCCCGGGATTCAGCCCCAGCATTTT.

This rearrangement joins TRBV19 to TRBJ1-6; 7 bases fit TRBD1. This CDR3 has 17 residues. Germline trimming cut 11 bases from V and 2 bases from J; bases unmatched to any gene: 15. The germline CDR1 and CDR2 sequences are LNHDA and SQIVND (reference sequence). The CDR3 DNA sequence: TGTGCCTCCCGGAGGGCAAGGGGGCAGACCTATAATTCACCCCTCCACTTT. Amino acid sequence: CASRRARGQTYNSPLHF.

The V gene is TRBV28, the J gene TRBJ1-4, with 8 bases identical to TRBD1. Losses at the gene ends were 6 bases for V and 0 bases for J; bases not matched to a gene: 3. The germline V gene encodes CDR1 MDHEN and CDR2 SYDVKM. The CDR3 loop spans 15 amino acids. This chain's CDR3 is CASSSTGATNEKLFF. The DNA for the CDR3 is TGTGCCAGCAGCTCGACAGGGGCAACTAATGAAAAACTGTTTTTT. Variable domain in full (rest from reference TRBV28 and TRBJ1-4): DVKVTQSSRYLVKRTGEKVFLECVQDMDHENMFWYRQDPGLGLRLIYFSYDVKMKEKGDIPEGYSVSREKKERFSLILESASTNQTSMYLCASSSTGATNEKLFFGSGTQLSVL.

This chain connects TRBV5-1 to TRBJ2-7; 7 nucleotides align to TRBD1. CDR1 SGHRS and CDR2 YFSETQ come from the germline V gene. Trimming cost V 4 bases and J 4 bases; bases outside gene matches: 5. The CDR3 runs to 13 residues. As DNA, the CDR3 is TGCGCCAGCAGCCTGACAGGGCCTTACGAGCAGTACTTC. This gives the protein CASSLTGPYEQYF.

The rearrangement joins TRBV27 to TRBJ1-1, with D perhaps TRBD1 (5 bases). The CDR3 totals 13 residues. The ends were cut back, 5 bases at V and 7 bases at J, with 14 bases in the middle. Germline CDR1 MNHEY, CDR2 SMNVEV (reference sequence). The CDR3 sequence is CASSRPDRIEAFF. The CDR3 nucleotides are TGTGCCAGCAGTAGACCCGACAGAATTGAAGCTTTCTTT.

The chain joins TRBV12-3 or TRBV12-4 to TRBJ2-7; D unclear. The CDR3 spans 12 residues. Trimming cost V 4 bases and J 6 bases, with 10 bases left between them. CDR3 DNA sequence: TGTGCCAGCAGTTATACGAGTTCCGAGCAGTACTTC. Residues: CASSYTSSEQYF.

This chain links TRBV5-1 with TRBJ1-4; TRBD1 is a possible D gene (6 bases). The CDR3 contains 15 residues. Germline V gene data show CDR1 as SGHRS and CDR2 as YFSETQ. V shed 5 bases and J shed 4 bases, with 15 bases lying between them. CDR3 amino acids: CASREGGGSNEKLFF. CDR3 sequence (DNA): TGCGCCAGCAGAGAGGGGGGCGGGAGTAATGAAAAACTGTTTTTT.

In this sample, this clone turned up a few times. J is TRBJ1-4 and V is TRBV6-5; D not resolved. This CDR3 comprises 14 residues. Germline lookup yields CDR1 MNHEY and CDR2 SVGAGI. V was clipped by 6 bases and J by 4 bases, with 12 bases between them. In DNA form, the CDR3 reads TGTGCCAGCAGGGGAGGACCTGTTAATGAAAAACTGTTTTTT. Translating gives CASRGGPVNEKLFF.

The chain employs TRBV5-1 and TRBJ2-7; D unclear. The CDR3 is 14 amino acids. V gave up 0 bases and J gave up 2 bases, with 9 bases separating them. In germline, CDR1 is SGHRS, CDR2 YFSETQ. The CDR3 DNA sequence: TGCGCCAGCAGCTTGGTTCCAGGTACCTACGAGCAGTACTTC. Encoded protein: CASSLVPGTYEQYF.

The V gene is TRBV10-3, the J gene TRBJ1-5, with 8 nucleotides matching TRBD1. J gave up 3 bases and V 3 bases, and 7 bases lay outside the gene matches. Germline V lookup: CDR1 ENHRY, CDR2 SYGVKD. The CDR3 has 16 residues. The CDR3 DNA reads TGTGCCATCAGTGATAGGACAGGGACGGACAATCAGCCCCAGCATTTT. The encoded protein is CAISDRTGTDNQPQHF.

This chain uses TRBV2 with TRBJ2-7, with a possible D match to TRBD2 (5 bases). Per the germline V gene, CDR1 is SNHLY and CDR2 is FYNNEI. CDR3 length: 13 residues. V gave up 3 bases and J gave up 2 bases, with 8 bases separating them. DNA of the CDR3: TGTGCCAGCAGTGATCTAGCCGCCTACGAGCAGTACTTC. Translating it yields CASSDLAAYEQYF.

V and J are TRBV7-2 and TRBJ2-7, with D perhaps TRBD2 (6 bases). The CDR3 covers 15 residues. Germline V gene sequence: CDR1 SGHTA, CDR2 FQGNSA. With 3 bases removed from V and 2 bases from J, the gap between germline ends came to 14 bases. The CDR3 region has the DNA TGTGCCAGCAGCTTTTCGGTTAGCGGCACCTACGAGCAGTACTTC. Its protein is CASSFSVSGTYEQYF.

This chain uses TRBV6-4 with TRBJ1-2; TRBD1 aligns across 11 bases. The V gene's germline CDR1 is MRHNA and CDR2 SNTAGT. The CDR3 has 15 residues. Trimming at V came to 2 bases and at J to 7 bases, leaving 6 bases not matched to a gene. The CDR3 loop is CASSDGTGGTGGYTF. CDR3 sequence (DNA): TGTGCCAGCAGTGACGGGACAGGGGGGACTGGTGGCTACACCTTC.

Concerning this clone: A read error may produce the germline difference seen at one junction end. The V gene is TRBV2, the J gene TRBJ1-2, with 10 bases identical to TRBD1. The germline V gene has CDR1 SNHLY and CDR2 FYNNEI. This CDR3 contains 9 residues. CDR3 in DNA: TGTGCCAGCGGGACAGGGGATTTCTTC. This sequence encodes CASGTGDFF.

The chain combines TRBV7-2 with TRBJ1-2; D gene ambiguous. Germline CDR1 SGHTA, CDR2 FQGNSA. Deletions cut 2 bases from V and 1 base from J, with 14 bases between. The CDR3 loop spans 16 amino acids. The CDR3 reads CASSLSSGVVNYGYTF. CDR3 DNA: TGTGCCAGCAGCTTAAGCTCGGGAGTCGTTAACTATGGCTACACCTTC.

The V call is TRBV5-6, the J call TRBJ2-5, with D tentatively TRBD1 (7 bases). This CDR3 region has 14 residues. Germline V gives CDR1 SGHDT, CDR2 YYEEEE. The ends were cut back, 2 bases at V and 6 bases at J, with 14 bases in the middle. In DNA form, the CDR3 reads TGTGCCAGCAGCTTTGGAGGGGGCCTGAAGACCCAGTACTTC. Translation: CASSFGGGLKTQYF.

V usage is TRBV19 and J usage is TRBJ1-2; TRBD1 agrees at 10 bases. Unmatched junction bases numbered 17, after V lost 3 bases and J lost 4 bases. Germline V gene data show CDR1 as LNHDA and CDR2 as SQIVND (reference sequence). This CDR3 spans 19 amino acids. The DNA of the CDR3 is TGTGCCAGTAGTATCCCGACAGGGGGCAGACAAGGGACAATCTATGGCTACACCTTC. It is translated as CASSIPTGGRQGTIYGYTF. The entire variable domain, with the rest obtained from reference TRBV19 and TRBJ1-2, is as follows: DGGITQSPKYLFRKEGQNVTLSCEQNLNHDAMYWYRQDPGQGLRLIYYSQIVNDFQKGDIAEGYSVSREKKESFPLTVTSAQKNPTAFYLCASSIPTGGRQGTIYGYTFGSGTRLTVV.

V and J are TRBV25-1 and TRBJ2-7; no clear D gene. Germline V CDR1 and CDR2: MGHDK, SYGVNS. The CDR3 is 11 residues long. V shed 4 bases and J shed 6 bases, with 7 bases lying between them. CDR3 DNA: TGTGCCAGCAGTGTGGGCCGCGAGCAGTACTTC. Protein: CASSVGREQYF.

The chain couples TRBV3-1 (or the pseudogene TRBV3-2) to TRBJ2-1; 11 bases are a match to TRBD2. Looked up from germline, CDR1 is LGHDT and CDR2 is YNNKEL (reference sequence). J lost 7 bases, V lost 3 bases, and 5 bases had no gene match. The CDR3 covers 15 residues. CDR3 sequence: CASSQTSGIGNEQFF. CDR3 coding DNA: TGTGCCAGCAGCCAGACTAGCGGGATAGGGAATGAGCAGTTCTTC.

In nucleotides, the CDR3 is TGTGCCAGCAGCCCCCCTCACAGGAAATACACCGGGGAGCTGTTTTTT. This encodes CASSPPHRKYTGELFF. This sequence joins TRBV11-2 and TRBJ2-2; a weak D match, TRBD1 (5 bases). V was clipped by 5 bases and J by 3 bases, with 16 bases between them. This CDR3 contains 16 residues. Germline V gene lookup returns CDR1 SGHAT and CDR2 FQNNGV.